This entry lists 19 T cell receptor beta chains sequenced from one sample in a study of T cell responses to AZD1222 COVID-19 vaccine. TCRdb keeps only in-frame clones here, not all; method: immunoSEQ multiplex PCR. The repertoire holds over 100,000 clones, with about 86% as singletons. The sample here was peripheral blood, taken on day 0 of AZD1222 vaccination. Every receptor here comes from an adult in good health.

The gene calls are TRBV7-2 and TRBJ1-2; D is perhaps TRBD1 (6 bases). The germline V gene has CDR1 SGHTA and CDR2 FQGNSA. There are 15 residues in the CDR3. Trimming pared 2 bases from V and 8 bases from J, leaving 18 bases between. DNA for the CDR3: TGTGCCAGCAGCTTAAGGGCAGGGGAGGCTTGGGGCTACACCTTC. This translates into CASSLRAGEAWGYTF. Drawing the rest from reference TRBV7-2 and TRBJ1-2, the complete variable domain is GAGVSQSPSNKVTEKGKDVELRCDPISGHTALYWYRQSLGQGLEFLIYFQGNSAPDKSGLPSDRFSAERTGGSVSTLTIQRTQQEDSAVYLCASSLRAGEAWGYTFGSGTRLTVV.

V usage is TRBV28 and J usage is TRBJ2-2; D may be TRBD1 or TRBD2 (5 bases each). The ends were cut back, 2 bases at V and 6 bases at J, with 10 bases in the middle. Germline V gene data show CDR1 as MDHEN and CDR2 as SYDVKM. The CDR3 is made up of 14 amino acids. CDR3 DNA sequence: TGTGCCAGCAGTTTAGACGGGGCCGCCGGGGAGCTGTTTTTT. It codes for CASSLDGAAGELFF.

This rearrangement joins TRBV5-6 to TRBJ1-2; D is possibly TRBD1 (5 bases). Germline V gives CDR1 SGHDT, CDR2 YYEEEE. The CDR3 is 12 residues long. V was shortened by 0 bases and J by 8 bases, with 8 bases between the two germline ends. The CDR3 loop is CASSLAGFGYTF. The CDR3, as DNA: TGTGCCAGCAGCTTGGCAGGGTTCGGCTACACCTTC.

The chain uses TRBV18 and TRBJ1-4; D might be TRBD1 (6 bases). The germline gives CDR1 KGHSH, CDR2 LQKENI. V lost 2 bases and J 6 bases, leaving 13 bases between the germline ends. This CDR3 has 15 amino acids. This CDR3 is CASSPWGPRDEKLFF. The CDR3 nucleotides read TGTGCCAGCTCACCATGGGGGCCCCGTGATGAAAAACTGTTTTTT.

The rearrangement uses TRBV2 and TRBJ2-7; 10 nucleotides line up with TRBD2. J was trimmed by 4 bases and V by 1 base; bases with no gene match: 10. Germline loops: CDR1 SNHLY, CDR2 FYNNEI. CDR3 length: 17 residues. CDR3 DNA: TGTGCCAGCAGTGAAGGAGATAGCGGGAGGACAGGATACGAGCAGTACTTC. Amino acids: CASSEGDSGRTGYEQYF.

This chain links TRBV19 with TRBJ2-2; 12 nucleotides line up with TRBD1. The CDR3 runs to 18 residues. Losses at the gene ends were 7 bases for V and 4 bases for J; bases not matched to a gene: 13. Germline CDR1 is LNHDA and CDR2 is SQIVND (reference sequence). The CDR3 DNA sequence: TGTGCCAGTAACTCACCGGGACAGGGGGCCTCGTTCACCGGGGAGCTGTTTTTT. Its protein product is CASNSPGQGASFTGELFF.

V and J are TRBV7-2 and TRBJ2-1, with unresolved D. Germline CDR1 SGHTA, CDR2 FQGNSA. The CDR3 extends over 14 amino acids. V lost 4 bases, J lost 5 bases, and 12 bases lay in between. The CDR3 bases are TGTGCCAGCAGCTCCAGACCTAATAACAATGAGCAGTTCTTC. Translation: CASSSRPNNNEQFF. Supplemented by reference TRBV7-2 and TRBJ2-1, the full variable domain reads GAGVSQSPSNKVTEKGKDVELRCDPISGHTALYWYRQSLGQGLEFLIYFQGNSAPDKSGLPSDRFSAERTGGSVSTLTIQRTQQEDSAVYLCASSSRPNNNEQFFGPGTRLTVL.

The chain couples TRBV2 to TRBJ2-7; D call uncertain. The length of the CDR3 is 12 residues. Deletions cut 7 bases from V and 1 base from J, with 8 bases between. Germline V gene sequence: CDR1 SNHLY, CDR2 FYNNEI. The CDR3 sequence: CASKDGSYEQYF. Here the CDR3 DNA reads TGTGCCAGCAAGGACGGGTCCTACGAGCAGTACTTC.

This chain uses TRBV21-1 with TRBJ1-3. TRBV21-1 is a pseudogene locus. This CDR3 comprises 18 residues. This CDR3 reads CASSRARDCGGVGNTIYF. The CDR3 region has the DNA TGTGCCAGCAGCAGGGCAAGGGACTGCGGAGGAGTTGGAAACACCATATATTTT.

The rearrangement joins TRBV9 to TRBJ2-2, with unresolved D. Germline lookup yields CDR1 SGDLS and CDR2 YYNGEE. The CDR3 runs 14 residues. Trimming left V 3 bases short and J 6 bases short, with 12 bases between. CDR3 coding DNA: TGTGCCAGCAGCGCGGATGCCGCGTCCGGGGAGCTGTTTTTT. Translation: CASSADAASGELFF.

The rearrangement uses TRBV7-2 and TRBJ1-2; 8 nucleotides align to TRBD1. Germline V lookup: CDR1 SGHTA, CDR2 FQGNSA. With 1 base clipped from V and 4 bases from J, the junction kept 5 bases outside the gene matches. This CDR3 region has 15 residues. The CDR3 nucleotides read TGTGCCAGCAGCTTAGGTCCAGGGGGCATCTATGGCTACACCTTC. It specifies CASSLGPGGIYGYTF.

The chain employs TRBV21-1 and TRBJ2-7; the DNA was not compared with TRBD1, the D call given in the table. TRBV21-1 is a pseudogene locus. The CDR3 spans 17 residues. CDR3 in amino acids: CASSGGDRGHTPYEQYF. The CDR3 DNA reads as TGTGCCAGCAGCGGGGGGGACAGGGGCCACACCCCTTACGAGCAGTACTTC.

The chain joins TRBV6-2 or TRBV6-3 to TRBJ1-5, with TRBD1 as a possible D gene (5 bases). V lost 2 bases, J lost 2 bases, and 10 bases lay in between. CDR1 is MNHEY and CDR2 is SVGEGT in the germline V gene. The CDR3 is 15 residues long. DNA for the CDR3: TGTGCCAGCAGTTACGAGGGGTTGGGCAATCAGCCCCAGCATTTT. Encoded protein: CASSYEGLGNQPQHF.

The chain carries TRBV5-1 and TRBJ2-1; 10 bases fit TRBD2. The germline V gene has CDR1 SGHRS and CDR2 YFSETQ. V lost 0 bases and J lost 4; bases outside the gene matches: 4. The CDR3 length is 16 residues. The CDR3 loop reads CASSLARTSGYNEQFF. CDR3 in DNA: TGCGCCAGCAGCTTGGCAAGGACTAGCGGTTACAATGAGCAGTTCTTC. The variable domain in full, completed from reference TRBV5-1 and TRBJ2-1, reads KAGVTQTPRYLIKTRGQQVTLSCSPISGHRSVSWYQQTPGQGLQFLFEYFSETQRNKGNFPGRFSGRQFSNSRSEMNVSTLELGDSALYLCASSLARTSGYNEQFFGPGTRLTVL.

Note on this clone: Germline and junction disagree at one end, which may indicate a read error. CDR3 nucleotides: TGTGCTAGCAGCTCCCAAGCACCAGATACGCAGTATTTT. It specifies CASSSQAPDTQYF. V is TRBV7-7 and J is TRBJ2-3, with no clear D. This CDR3 has 13 residues. In germline, CDR1 is SSHAT, CDR2 FNYEAQ (reference sequence). Variable domain in full (rest from reference TRBV7-7 and TRBJ2-3): GAGVSQSPRYKVTKRGQDVTLRCDPISSHATLYWYQQALGQGPEFLTYFNYEAQPDKSGLPSDRFSAERPEGSISTLTIQRTEQRDSAMYRCASSSQAPDTQYFGPGTRLTVL.

This clone turned up a few times. The V call is TRBV5-4, the J call TRBJ2-5; 7 nucleotides agree with TRBD1. The CDR3 runs 13 residues. V lost 4 bases, J lost 4 bases, and 4 bases stayed unmatched. Germline lookup yields CDR1 SGHNT and CDR2 YYREEE (reference sequence). This CDR3 reads CASSVYRGETQYF. In nucleotides, the CDR3 is TGTGCCAGCAGCGTATACAGGGGAGAGACCCAGTACTTC.

This clone appeared once. V gene TRBV27 combines with J gene TRBJ2-3; D is ambiguous. The CDR3 runs 15 residues. Germline lookup yields CDR1 MNHEY and CDR2 SMNVEV (reference sequence). V was clipped by 1 base and J by 2 bases, with 10 bases between them. The CDR3 DNA follows: TGTGCCAGCAGTTTATTAACAACAGACACAGATACGCAGTATTTT. Amino acids: CASSLLTTDTDTQYF.

This chain uses TRBV29-1 with TRBJ2-6, with 9 nucleotides matching TRBD1. CDR1 is SQVTM and CDR2 is ANQGSEA in the germline V gene. With V trimmed by 1 base and J by 1 base, 2 bases remained unmatched. This CDR3 is built from 16 residues. CDR3 nucleotides: TGCAGCGTTGAAGGGACAGGGGCTTCTGGGGCCAACGTCCTGACTTTC. This translates into CSVEGTGASGANVLTF.

The chain employs TRBV3-1 (or the pseudogene TRBV3-2) and TRBJ1-2; unclear D gene. Trimming left V 1 base short and J 1 base short, with 4 bases between. This CDR3 has 13 amino acids. Per the germline V gene, CDR1 is LGHDT and CDR2 is YNNKEL (reference sequence). CDR3 amino acids: CASSQGLNYGYTF. DNA of the CDR3: TGTGCCAGCAGCCAAGGACTTAACTATGGCTACACCTTC.